Listed below are T cell receptor beta chains from one sample, sequenced in a study of kidney transplant recipient with SARS-CoV-2 infection. TCRdb reanalysed the reads using MiXCR and keeps one entry per CDR3 protein. The sample lists approximately 250,000 distinct CDR3 sequences, 29% occurring once. This sample comprised a blood sample, obtained at baseline and on roughly day 120 from a kidney transplant recipient. These receptors came from a young adult male patient who had COVID-19 and was a kidney transplant recipient. Some T cells may have come from the graft donor. Both conserved end residues are part of each CDR3. The order of the fields is D gene, J gene, clone size, V gene, CDR3 protein, CDR3 DNA. The D gene is left open where the match is weak. Clone size appears in some rows only: once, few, many, or a class for an expanded clone.

>.|TRBJ1-6|many|TRBV2
CASSPMGDYNSPLHF
TGTGCCAGCAGCCCCATGGGGGACTATAATTCACCCCTCCACTTT
>.|TRBJ1-2|few|TRBV10-2
CASSGGDTSRKTYGYTF
TGCGCCAGCAGTGGCGGTGACACTTCTAGAAAGACCTATGGCTACACCTTC
>.|TRBJ1-2|many|TRBV6-6
CASSYSTWGGNGYTF
TGTGCCAGCAGTTACTCGACATGGGGCGGGAATGGCTACACCTTC
>.|TRBJ2-7|many|TRBV11-2
CASSLISPEQYF
TGTGCCAGCAGCCTCATAAGCCCCGAGCAGTACTTC
>.|TRBJ2-5|few|TRBV30
CAWSAGLVLTQETQYF
TGTGCCTGGAGTGCGGGGCTCGTCCTAACCCAAGAGACCCAGTACTTC
>.|TRBJ2-7|many|TRBV7-2
CASSQGGASSYEQYF
TGTGCCAGCAGCCAAGGCGGGGCGAGCTCCTACGAGCAGTACTTC
>TRBD2|TRBJ2-1|many|TRBV7-6
CASSLNLAENNEQFF
TGTGCCAGCAGCTTAAACCTAGCGGAAAACAATGAGCAGTTCTTC
>TRBD2|TRBJ2-6|few|TRBV20-1
CSASVGTSGSSSGANVLTF
TGCAGTGCTAGCGTTGGGACTAGCGGGAGCTCCTCTGGGGCCAACGTCCTGACTTTC
>.|TRBJ2-7|many|TRBV7-2
CASSLVLDPSYEQYF
TGTGCCAGCAGCTTAGTCCTAGACCCATCCTACGAGCAGTACTTC
>.|TRBJ1-2|many|TRBV11-2
CASSCRPTSRKTYGYTF
TGTGCCAGCAGCTGTAGGCCAACAAGCAGAAAGACCTATGGCTACACCTTC
>.|TRBJ1-2|many|TRBV7-6
CASSRHIESRKTYGYTF
TGTGCCAGCAGCCGTCATATTGAATCTCGAAAGACCTATGGCTACACCTTC
>.|TRBJ1-1|.|TRBV6-5
CVSSRQMNTEAFF
TGTGTCAGCAGTCGACAGATGAACACTGAAGCTTTCTTT
>.|TRBJ2-5|.|TRBV30
CAWSAGEYQETQYF
TGTGCCTGGAGCGCCGGGGAGTACCAAGAGACCCAGTACTTC
>.|TRBJ1-2|many|TRBV5-1
CASSLSGTQKNYGYTF
TGCGCCAGCAGCTTGTCCGGGACCCAGAAGAACTATGGCTACACCTTC
>.|TRBJ2-5|many|TRBV18
CASSPRGSQETQYF
TGTGCCAGCTCACCCCGGGGAAGCCAAGAGACCCAGTACTTC
>.|TRBJ2-3|many|TRBV21-1
CASRETVATVMQDTQYF
TGTGCCAGCAGGGAAACAGTAGCTACAGTCATGCAAGATACGCAGTATTTT
>.|TRBJ1-2|many|TRBV12-3/TRBV12-4
CASSKMCSFRKTYGYTF
TGTGCCAGCAGTAAAATGTGCAGCTTCCGAAAGACCTATGGCTACACCTTC
>TRBD1|TRBJ1-2|many|TRBV10-3
CAISEEGAGGYTF
TGTGCCATCAGTGAGGAGGGGGCCGGCGGCTACACCTTC
>.|TRBJ1-2|many|TRBV7-1
CASSSTVHEGKTYGYTF
TGTGCCAGCAGCTCGACCGTTCACGAGGGAAAGACCTATGGCTACACCTTC
>.|TRBJ2-6|many|TRBV12-3/TRBV12-4
CASSSDFSGANVLTF
TGTGCCAGCAGTTCGGACTTTTCTGGGGCCAACGTCCTGACTTTC
>.|TRBJ2-5|.|TRBV5-1
CASSPGRGETQYF
TGCGCCAGCAGCCCTGGGCGGGGAGAGACCCAGTACTTC
>.|TRBJ1-2|many|TRBV6-6
CASSSQRGGRKTYGYTF
TGTGCCAGCAGTAGCCAACGAGGTGGGAGAAAGACCTATGGCTACACCTTC
>.|TRBJ1-1|few|TRBV27
CASPLAATNTEAFF
TGTGCCAGCCCCCTGGCCGCGACGAACACTGAAGCTTTCTTT
>TRBD1|TRBJ2-7|many|TRBV27
CASSSERRDRNYEQYF
TGTGCCAGCAGTTCAGAACGCCGGGACAGGAACTACGAGCAGTACTTC
>.|TRBJ1-1|many|TRBV4-2
CASTRYEGVNTEAFF
TGTGCCAGCACCCGTTATGAGGGGGTTAACACTGAAGCTTTCTTT
>.|TRBJ1-2|many|TRBV11-1
CASSVLDKAGKTYGYTF
TGTGCCAGCAGCGTTTTAGATAAGGCTGGAAAGACCTATGGCTACACCTTC
>.|TRBJ2-1|.|TRBV19
CASSIVLSSYNEQFF
TGTGCCAGTAGTATAGTCCTAAGCTCCTACAATGAGCAGTTCTTC
>TRBD1|TRBJ2-5|few|TRBV7-9
CASSLGTGNGETQYF
TGTGCCAGCAGCTTAGGGACAGGGAACGGGGAGACCCAGTACTTC
>.|TRBJ1-1|many|TRBV9
CASSSEMNTEAFF
TGTGCCAGCAGCTCCGAGATGAACACTGAAGCTTTCTTT
>.|TRBJ2-5|many|TRBV5-1
CASSPRADETQYF
TGCGCCAGCAGCCCCAGGGCTGATGAGACCCAGTACTTC
>.|TRBJ1-2|many|TRBV7-2
CASSLGPVVAYGYTF
TGTGCCAGCAGCTTAGGGCCCGTCGTCGCCTATGGCTACACCTTC
>.|TRBJ1-4|many|TRBV29-1
CSGRLGTWDEKLFF
TGCAGCGGCCGACTCGGGACTTGGGACGAAAAACTGTTTTTT
>.|TRBJ1-2|many|TRBV20-1
CSARALTGDYGYTF
TGCAGTGCTAGAGCGTTGACAGGTGACTATGGCTACACCTTC
>.|TRBJ2-1|many|TRBV28
CASSLLTPGNEQFF
TGTGCCAGCAGTTTGTTGACGCCGGGGAATGAGCAGTTCTTC
>.|TRBJ2-7|.|TRBV21-1
CASSSSQLHVLDEQYF
TGTGCCAGCAGCTCGTCGCAGCTACACGTGTTAGACGAGCAGTACTTC
>.|TRBJ1-5|many|TRBV30
CAWSASPLGRGQPQHF
TGTGCCTGGAGTGCGTCCCCTCTAGGCCGGGGCCAGCCCCAGCATTTT